This entry concerns a single T cell receptor (beta chain). This entry comes from a study of shared clonotypes between healthy human individuals. All donors qualified as healthy HIV-negative adults and had experienced no recent acute infections or vaccinations. 200 ng DNA, tens of thousands of T cell genomes, went into each sorted-subset replicate PCR. This table comes from immunoSEQ multiplex PCR, and its TCRdb copy is limited to in-frame clones, with some not included. This table holds under 550,000 clones, about 96% found once. Trimming stripped 4 bases from V and 5 bases from J, with 14 bases between. The CDR3 has 15 residues. Germline assignment: CDR1 SGHVS and CDR2 FNYEAQ.

Sequences were obtained from naive CD4+ T cells sorted from blood. Stated subset: CD45RA+ positively selected. This chain connects TRBV7-6 to TRBJ1-4; a weak D match, TRBD1 (6 bases). The sequence was collected from a woman aged 25 to 39 in good health. The CDR3 DNA sequence: TGTGCCAGCAGCTCGTACAGGGATAGGAATGAAAAACTGTTTTTT. Its translation is CASSSYRDRNEKLFF.